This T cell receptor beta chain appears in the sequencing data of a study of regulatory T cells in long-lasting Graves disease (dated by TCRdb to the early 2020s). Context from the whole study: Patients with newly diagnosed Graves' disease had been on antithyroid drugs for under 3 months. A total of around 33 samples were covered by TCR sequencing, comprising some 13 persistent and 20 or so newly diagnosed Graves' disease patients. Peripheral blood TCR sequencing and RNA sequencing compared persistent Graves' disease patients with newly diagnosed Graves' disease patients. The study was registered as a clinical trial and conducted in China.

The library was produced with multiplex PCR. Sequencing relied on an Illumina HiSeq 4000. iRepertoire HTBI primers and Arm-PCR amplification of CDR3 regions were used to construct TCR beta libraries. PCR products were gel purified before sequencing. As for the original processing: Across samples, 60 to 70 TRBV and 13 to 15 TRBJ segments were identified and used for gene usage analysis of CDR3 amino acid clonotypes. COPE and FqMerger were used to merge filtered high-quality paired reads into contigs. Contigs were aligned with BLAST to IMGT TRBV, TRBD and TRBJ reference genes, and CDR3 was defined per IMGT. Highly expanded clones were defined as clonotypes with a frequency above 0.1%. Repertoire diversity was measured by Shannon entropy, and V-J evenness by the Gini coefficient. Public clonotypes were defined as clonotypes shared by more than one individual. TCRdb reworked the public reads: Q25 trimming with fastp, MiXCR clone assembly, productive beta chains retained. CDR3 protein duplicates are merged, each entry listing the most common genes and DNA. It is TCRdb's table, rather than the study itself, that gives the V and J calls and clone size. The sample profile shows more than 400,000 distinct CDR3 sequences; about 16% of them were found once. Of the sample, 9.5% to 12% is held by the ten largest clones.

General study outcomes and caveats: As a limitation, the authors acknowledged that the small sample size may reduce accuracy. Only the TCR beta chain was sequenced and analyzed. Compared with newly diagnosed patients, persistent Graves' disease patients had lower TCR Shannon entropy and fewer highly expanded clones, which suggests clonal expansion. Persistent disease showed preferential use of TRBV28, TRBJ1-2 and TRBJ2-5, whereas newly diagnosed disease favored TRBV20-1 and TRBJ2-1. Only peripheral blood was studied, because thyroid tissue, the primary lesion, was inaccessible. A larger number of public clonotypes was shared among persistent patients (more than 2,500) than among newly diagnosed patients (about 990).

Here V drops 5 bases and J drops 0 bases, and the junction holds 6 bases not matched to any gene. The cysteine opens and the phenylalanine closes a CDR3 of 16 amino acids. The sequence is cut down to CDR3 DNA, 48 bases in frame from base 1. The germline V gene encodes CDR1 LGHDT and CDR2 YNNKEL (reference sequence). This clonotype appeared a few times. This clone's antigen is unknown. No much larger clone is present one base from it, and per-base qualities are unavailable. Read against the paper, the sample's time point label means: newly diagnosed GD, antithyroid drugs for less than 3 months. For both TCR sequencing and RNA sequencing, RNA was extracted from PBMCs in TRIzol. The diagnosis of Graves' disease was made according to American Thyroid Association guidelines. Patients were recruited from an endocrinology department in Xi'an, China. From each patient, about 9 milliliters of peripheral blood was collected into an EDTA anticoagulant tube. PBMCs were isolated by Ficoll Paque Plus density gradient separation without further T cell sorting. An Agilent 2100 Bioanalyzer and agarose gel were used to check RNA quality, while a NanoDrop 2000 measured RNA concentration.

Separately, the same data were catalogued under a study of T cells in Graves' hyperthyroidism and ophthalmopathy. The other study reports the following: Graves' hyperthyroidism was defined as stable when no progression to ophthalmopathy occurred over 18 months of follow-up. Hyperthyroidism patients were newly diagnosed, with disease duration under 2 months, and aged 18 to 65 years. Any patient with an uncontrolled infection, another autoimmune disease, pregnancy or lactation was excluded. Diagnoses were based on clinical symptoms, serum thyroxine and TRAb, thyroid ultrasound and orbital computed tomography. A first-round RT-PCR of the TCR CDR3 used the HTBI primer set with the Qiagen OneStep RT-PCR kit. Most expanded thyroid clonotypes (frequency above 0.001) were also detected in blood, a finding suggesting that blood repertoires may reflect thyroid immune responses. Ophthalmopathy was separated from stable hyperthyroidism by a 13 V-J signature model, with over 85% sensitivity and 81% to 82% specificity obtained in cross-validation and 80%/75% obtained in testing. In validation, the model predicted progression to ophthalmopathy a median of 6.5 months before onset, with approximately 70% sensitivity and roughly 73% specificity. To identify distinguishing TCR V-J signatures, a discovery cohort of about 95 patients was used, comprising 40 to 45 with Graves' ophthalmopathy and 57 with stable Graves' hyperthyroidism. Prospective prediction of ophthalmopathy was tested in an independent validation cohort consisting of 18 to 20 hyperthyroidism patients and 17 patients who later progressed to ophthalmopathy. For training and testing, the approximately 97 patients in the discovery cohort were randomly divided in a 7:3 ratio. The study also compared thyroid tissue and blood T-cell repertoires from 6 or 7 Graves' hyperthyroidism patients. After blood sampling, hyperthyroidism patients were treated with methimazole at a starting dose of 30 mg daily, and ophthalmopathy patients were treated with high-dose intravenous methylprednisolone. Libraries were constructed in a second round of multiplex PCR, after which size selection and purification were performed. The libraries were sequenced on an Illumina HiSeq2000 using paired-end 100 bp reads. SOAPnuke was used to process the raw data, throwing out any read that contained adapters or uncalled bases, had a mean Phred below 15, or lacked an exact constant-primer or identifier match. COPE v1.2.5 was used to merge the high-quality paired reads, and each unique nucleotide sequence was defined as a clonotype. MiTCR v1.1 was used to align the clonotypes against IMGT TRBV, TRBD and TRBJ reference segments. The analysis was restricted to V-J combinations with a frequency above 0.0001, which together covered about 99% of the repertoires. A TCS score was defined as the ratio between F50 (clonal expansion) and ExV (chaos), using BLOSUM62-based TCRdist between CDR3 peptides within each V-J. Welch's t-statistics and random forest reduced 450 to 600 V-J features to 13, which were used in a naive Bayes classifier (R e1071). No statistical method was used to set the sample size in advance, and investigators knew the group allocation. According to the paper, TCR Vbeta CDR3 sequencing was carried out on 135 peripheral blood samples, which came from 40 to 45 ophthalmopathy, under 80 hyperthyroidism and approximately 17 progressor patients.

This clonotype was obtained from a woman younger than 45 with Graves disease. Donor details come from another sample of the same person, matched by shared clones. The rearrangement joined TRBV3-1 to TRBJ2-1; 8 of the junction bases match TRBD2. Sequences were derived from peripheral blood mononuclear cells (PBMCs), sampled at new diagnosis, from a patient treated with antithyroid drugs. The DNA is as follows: TGTGCCAGCAGCGCATTACTAGCGGTCTCCTACAATGAGCAGTTCTTC. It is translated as CASSALLAVSYNEQFF.